The entry below gives a single T cell receptor beta chain sequence along with its context. Its specificity is unknown. The CDR3 runs to 16 residues. The trim removed 3 bases at V and 8 bases at J, leaving 7 bases unmatched. In germline, CDR1 is MDHEN, CDR2 SYDVKM. These data are taken from a study of STAT5B mutations in CD4+ large granular lymphocyte leukemia. Study-wide points: Over 20% of private leukemic clonotypes occurred rarely in other patients' non-leukemic repertoires. Without putative leukemic clones, patient CD4-sorted repertoires remained more clonal than healthy CD4+ repertoires. Compared with healthy controls (2/35), patient top clones favored TRBV06 (8/27).

Buffy coats from healthy blood donors served as controls. Some clones are missing from TCRdb's copy, which holds only in-frame ones; the method was immunoSEQ multiplex PCR. Of about 32,000 clones listed, 71% are singletons. Sequencing was performed on CD4+ T cells from blood buffy coats. The rearrangement uses TRBV28 and TRBJ1-6; 10 bases line up with TRBD1. The source of this sequence is a human donor in good health. The CDR3 sequence is CASSFPRGTGDSPLHF. The CDR3, as DNA: TGTGCCAGCAGTTTCCCCAGGGGGACAGGGGATTCACCCCTCCACTTT.